The subject of this entry is one TCR beta chain. Its antigen is unidentified. The data are from a study of shared clonotypes between healthy human individuals. Notes on the study in general: Specimens sampled were limited to blood, with tissue repertoires likely differing.

The protocol was immunoSEQ multiplex PCR, while the TCRdb copy is restricted to in-frame clones and leaves out a portion. This sample yields a few hundred thousand clones, of which less than 85% are seen a single time; under 13% belongs to the top ten. Into CD45RA+ naive and CD45RA-negative memory subsets, the CD4+ cells were split. CDR3 size: 14 residues. Trimming pared 3 bases from V and 0 bases from J, leaving 7 bases between. From germline, CDR1 is SNHLY and CDR2 FYNNEI. The chain employs TRBV2 and TRBJ2-3; D gene uncertain. Sequencing input: memory CD4+ T cells sorted from blood. Subset specified: CD45RA-negative fraction. The sequence derives from a man aged 30 to 45 in good health. This CDR3 is CASSEQPSTDTQYF. CDR3 sequence (DNA): TGTGCCAGCAGTGAGCAGCCTAGCACAGATACGCAGTATTTT.